The source of this T cell receptor beta chain is a study of blood T cell repertoires in COVID-19. The overall study: Sites in the United States, Italy and Spain provided acute and convalescent COVID-19 samples. The cDNA or gDNA used as material had been derived from T cells, B-cell-depleted T cells, or PBMCs.

J gave up 0 bases and V 2 bases, and 12 bases lay outside the gene matches. The germline V gene encodes CDR1 SGHNT and CDR2 YYREEE (reference sequence). The CDR3 consists of 19 residues. Per the original methods: From reference gene primer amplification, estimates of nucleated cell counts were derived. Sequenced by immunoSEQ multiplex PCR; TCRdb stores in-frame clones only, minus some. V and J calls and clone size come straight from that table; D and trimming were deduced from the DNA. This sample carries around 100,000 clones, around 89% of them seen once, and the ten largest clones take 4.6%. The origin of this receptor is a woman aged 45-59 years with acute or convalescent COVID-19. J is TRBJ1-3 and V is TRBV5-4; the match to TRBD1 covers 9 bases. Material for sequencing was peripheral blood. CDR3 sequence (DNA): TGTGCCAGCAGCTTCCGGGACAGGGCACCCTACCTCTCTGGAAACACCATATATTTT. It yields the protein CASSFRDRAPYLSGNTIYF.